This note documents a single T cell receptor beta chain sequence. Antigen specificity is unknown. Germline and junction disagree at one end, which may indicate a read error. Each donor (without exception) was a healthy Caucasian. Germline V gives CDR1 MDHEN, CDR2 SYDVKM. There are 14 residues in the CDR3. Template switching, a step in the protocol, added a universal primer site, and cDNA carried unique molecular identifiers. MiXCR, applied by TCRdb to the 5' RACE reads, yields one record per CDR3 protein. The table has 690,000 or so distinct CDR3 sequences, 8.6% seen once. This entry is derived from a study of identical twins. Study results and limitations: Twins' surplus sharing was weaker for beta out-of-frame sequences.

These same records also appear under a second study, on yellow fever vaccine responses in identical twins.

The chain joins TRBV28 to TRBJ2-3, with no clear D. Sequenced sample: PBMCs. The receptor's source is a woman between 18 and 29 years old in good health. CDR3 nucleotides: TGTGCCAGCGGTTTATTCGGTAGCACAGATACGCAGTATTTT. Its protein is CASGLFGSTDTQYF.